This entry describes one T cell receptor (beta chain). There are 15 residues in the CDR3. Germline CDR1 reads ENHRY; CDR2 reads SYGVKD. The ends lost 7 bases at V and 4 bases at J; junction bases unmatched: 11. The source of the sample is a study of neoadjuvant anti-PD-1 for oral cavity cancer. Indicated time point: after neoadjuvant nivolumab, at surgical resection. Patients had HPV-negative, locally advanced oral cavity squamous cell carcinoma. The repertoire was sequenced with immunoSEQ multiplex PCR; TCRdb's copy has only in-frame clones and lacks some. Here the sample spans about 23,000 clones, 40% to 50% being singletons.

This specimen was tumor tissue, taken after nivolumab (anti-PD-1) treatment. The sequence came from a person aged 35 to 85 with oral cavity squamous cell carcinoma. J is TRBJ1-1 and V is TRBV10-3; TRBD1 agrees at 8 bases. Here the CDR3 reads CAITSGQGFGTEAFF. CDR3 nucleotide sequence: TGTGCCATCACCTCCGGACAGGGCTTCGGCACTGAAGCTTTCTTT.